This record covers a single TCR beta chain. The antigen is not known. The data were produced by immunoSEQ multiplex PCR, yet TCRdb's version contains in-frame clones alone and is incomplete. The table lists under 3,500 clones, under 90% of them singletons. The data were taken from a study of immune evolution from preneoplasia to lung adenocarcinoma. Per the germline V gene, CDR1 is SNHLY and CDR2 is FYNNEI. The CDR3 has 19 amino acids. Trimming removed 8 bases at V and 1 base at J, with 27 bases between. Findings of the study overall: Top clone share appeared to fall from AAH through AIS, MIA, adenocarcinoma.

This sequence was found in a person aged 55-80 years with lung adenocarcinoma. Sequenced: FFPE adjacent normal lung tissue. The J gene is TRBJ2-4, the V gene TRBV2; tentative D call: TRBD2 (6 bases). CDR3 loop: CASFPGGSTPREAKNIQYF. Here the CDR3 DNA reads TGTGCCAGCTTCCCTGGGGGTTCTACCCCTCGGGAGGCCAAAAACATTCAGTACTTC.